The T cell receptor beta chain under discussion was sequenced for a study of T-cell memory formation after mild COVID-19 (dated by TCRdb to 2020 to 2022). At the level of the whole study: TCR sequence clusters from the two donors were largely donor specific. In a couple of donors, T-cell clones that expanded and contracted after mild COVID-19 were followed by sequencing TCRalpha and TCRbeta repertoires longitudinally. The cohort was made up of two young adult volunteers, one female and one male, who were previously healthy.

Trimming leaves V shorter by 5 bases and J shorter by 4 bases, with the junction holding 7 bases beyond the gene matches. As encoded in the germline V gene (reference sequence), CDR1 is DFQATT while CDR2 is SNEGSKA. The CDR3 holds 13 amino acids from the cysteine to the phenylalanine. Just CDR3 DNA is preserved here, 39 bases in frame from base 1. For sequencing, an Illumina NovaSeq 6000 was employed. cDNA libraries for TCRalpha and TCRbeta were prepared by 5'RACE using constant-segment primers, with sample barcodes and unique molecular identifiers added. RNA was extracted from every sample with Trizol reagent. The libraries were amplified in two PCR steps, and the second step added a second sample barcode and Illumina TruSeq adapters. Sequencing of the libraries was done on an Illumina NovaSeq, producing 2 x 150 bp paired-end reads. For the original study's pipeline: Reads were demultiplexed and collapsed into UMI-guided consensus sequences with migec v1.2.7. Using mixcr v2.1.11, the UMI consensuses were aligned to TRA and TRB V and J templates and assembled into clonotypes. A clonotype was counted as expanded or contracted only if both edgeR and NoisET called the change significant, with noise models trained on biological replicates. For edgeR calls, the thresholds were a false discovery rate-adjusted p below 0.01 and a log2 fold-change of 1. As an exploratory analysis of dynamics, max-normalized trajectories of the 1000 most abundant clonotypes were examined with PCA combined with hierarchical clustering. Separately sequenced CD4+ and CD8+ repertoires were used to assign the CD4 or CD8 phenotype of responding clones. Through fastp at Q25 and MiXCR, TCRdb rebuilt clones from the public reads, retaining in-frame beta chains. Each entry merges the rows of one CDR3 protein and shows their most common DNA and genes. TCRdb's processing, not the authors' own work, is the source of the V and J calls. This sample holds fewer than 650,000 distinct CDR3 sequences; around a sixth were observed only once. The ten biggest clones cover just over 8% of the sample.

Summary of the overall study and its limitations: Contracting CD4+ clones were found mainly in CM and EM memory subsets, while CD8+ clones were enriched in EMRA. Only two mild cases were covered in the study, and larger cohorts including severe cases with pre-infection samples were considered necessary. Whether the second-wave clones peaking on day 37 were SARS-CoV-2 specific was not confirmed. Balanced CD4/CD8 phenotypes were observed for clones contracting from day 15 to 85, whereas a bias towards CD4+ was observed for a second wave of clones expanding from day 15 to 37. The detection of some responding clones in pre-infection memory suggests that pre-existing cross-reactive memory T cells joined the SARS-CoV-2 response.

For this clonotype: The specificity of this receptor is unknown. Qualities for individual bases were not recorded, and no much larger clone is one base off.

Ficoll-Paque density gradient centrifugation was used to isolate PBMCs. The receptor's source is an adult woman who had mild COVID-19 (a few samples of this study predate the infection). The sample titles of this study are shuffled in the database, so cell type and time point are left out; the donor was told from shared clones. Specimen: PBMCs or a T cell subset sorted from them (not recorded which). Here the chain combines TRBV20-1 and TRBJ1-1, with TRBD1 identical over 7 junction bases. The CDR3 protein: CSAGGAGGTEAFF. Here is the DNA: TGCAGTGCTGGGGGAGCAGGGGGCACTGAAGCTTTCTTT.